This T cell receptor beta chain was identified during a study of monozygotic twins with inflammatory bowel disease (dated by TCRdb to between 2018 and 2021). In terms of the full investigation: A total of approximately 30 monozygotic twin pairs were included in the full study, comprising nine German pairs (four IBD-concordant, five IBD-discordant) and 19 IBD-discordant Danish pairs. The search for disease-associated traits relied mainly on comparing IBD patients with their genetically identical healthy co-twins within discordant pairs. Each individual had, on average, about 151 000 unique TCRalpha sequences and 181 000 unique TCRbeta sequences available for analysis. The study at large found these results: IBD patients had lower TCRbeta repertoire diversity, measured by the inverse Simpson index, than their healthy co-twins. Repertoire similarity did not differ between concordant and discordant twins, which could be due to limited statistical power. Fewer clonotypes were shared with other individuals by IBD patients than by healthy twins, most markedly in patients showing signs of disease activity. Distinction between different T cell subtypes could not be achieved in the analysis. The results gave no support for a single strong signal or clonotype linked to IBD. Differing immunosuppressive treatments among patients may have added background noise and inter-individual variability to the repertoires.

The method was 5' RACE. For each TCR library, 3,000 to 4,000 ng of total RNA was used. For each sample, cDNA was synthesized in eight separate reactions using SMARTScribe reverse transcriptase. During cDNA synthesis, template switching introduced unique molecular identifiers that contained a 6-nucleotide sample barcode. Amplification of TCRalpha and TCRbeta cDNA involved two nested PCRs of roughly 16 and 10 cycles, and each PCR was followed by bead purification. Before amplification, the cDNA was both treated with uracil DNA-glycosylase and purified with the QIAquick PCR purification kit. In the second PCR, Illumina TruSeq-compatible adapters and sample-specific barcodes were added. Library quality and concentration were assessed using TapeStation and Qubit, and roughly 5 ng of each library was pooled. Sequencing of pooled libraries was carried out on an Illumina HiSeq2500 single-index Rapid Run using 2 x 100 bp reads and custom sequencing primers. For the original study's pipeline: UMI-based consensus assembly with MiGEC version 1.2.6 was used to correct PCR and sequencing errors. MiXCR version 2.1.1 handled V(D)J alignment, clonotype assembly and CDR3 extraction. Gene usage, clonotype sharing and MAIT/NKT TCR abundance were normalised by analysing the top 1000, 10 000 and 20 000 clonotypes per sample. Diversity was computed as the inverse Simpson index with the vegan R package after downsampling to 27 000 UMIs. Statistical testing used paired Mann-Whitney U tests on the discordant twin pairs and applied Benjamini-Hochberg correction for multiple testing. One entry per CDR3 protein sequence results from the TCRdb reprocessing of the reads, with DNA left out. The V and J calls come from TCRdb's annotation, not from the publication. For this sample, the table gives about 330,000 distinct CDR3 sequences. The leading ten clones occupy over 2% of the sample.

According to the germline V gene (reference sequence), CDR1 reads SEHNR and CDR2 reads FQNEAQ. Including cysteine and phenylalanine, the CDR3 has 14 amino acids. The DNA is not on file. About this clonotype: No antigen is known for it.

From each donor, an approximately 2.3 ml peripheral blood sample was drawn into PAXgene tubes and stored at -80 degrees C. Without any T cell sorting, total RNA was extracted from whole blood using the PAXgene blood miRNA kit on an automated QIAcube. Peripheral blood from monozygotic twin pairs who were concordant or discordant for inflammatory bowel disease underwent deep TCRalpha and TCRbeta repertoire profiling using unique molecular barcoding. Smoking habits were recorded for all twin pairs, and individuals were classified as current, former or never smokers. The source is a human donor with ulcerative colitis or Crohn's disease, or a healthy co-twin of an affected twin (not recorded which). The chain uses TRBV7-9 and TRBJ1-2. The sequencing input was blood. The CDR3 protein is CASSRTADNYGYTF. The full variable domain, completed from the reference TRBV7-9 and TRBJ1-2 proteins outside the CDR3, reads DTGVSQNPRHKITKRGQNVTFRCDPISEHNRLYWYRQTLGQGPEFLTYFQNEAQLEKSRLLSDRFSAERPKGSFSTLEIQRTEQGDSAMYLCASSRTADNYGYTFGSGTRLTVV.